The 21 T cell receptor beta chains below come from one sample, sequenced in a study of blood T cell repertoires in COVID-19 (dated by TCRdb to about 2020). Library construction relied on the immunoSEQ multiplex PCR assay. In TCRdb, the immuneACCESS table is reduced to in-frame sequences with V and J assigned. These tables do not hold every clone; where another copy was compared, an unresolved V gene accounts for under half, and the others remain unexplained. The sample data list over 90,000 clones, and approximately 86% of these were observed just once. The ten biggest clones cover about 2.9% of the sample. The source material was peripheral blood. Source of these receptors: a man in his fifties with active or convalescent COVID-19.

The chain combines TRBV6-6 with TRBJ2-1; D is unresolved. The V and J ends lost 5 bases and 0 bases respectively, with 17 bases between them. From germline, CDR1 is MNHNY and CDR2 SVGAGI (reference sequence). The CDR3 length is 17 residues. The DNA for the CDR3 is TGTGCCAGCAGTCCCCCCGCAGGTGAAAGCTCCTACAATGAGCAGTTCTTC. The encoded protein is CASSPPAGESSYNEQFF.

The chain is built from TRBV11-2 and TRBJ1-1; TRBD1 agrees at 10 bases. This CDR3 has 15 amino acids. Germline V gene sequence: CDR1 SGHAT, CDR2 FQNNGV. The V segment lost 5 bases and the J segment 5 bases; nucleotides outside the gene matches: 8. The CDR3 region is CASSPQTGGWTEAFF. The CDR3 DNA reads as TGTGCCAGCAGCCCACAGACAGGGGGCTGGACTGAAGCTTTCTTT.

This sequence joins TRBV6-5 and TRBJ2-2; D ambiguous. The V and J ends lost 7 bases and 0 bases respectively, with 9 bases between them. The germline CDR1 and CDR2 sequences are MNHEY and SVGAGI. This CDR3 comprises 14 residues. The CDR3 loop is CASKPRPNTGELFF. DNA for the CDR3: TGTGCCAGCAAGCCCAGGCCGAACACCGGGGAGCTGTTTTTT.

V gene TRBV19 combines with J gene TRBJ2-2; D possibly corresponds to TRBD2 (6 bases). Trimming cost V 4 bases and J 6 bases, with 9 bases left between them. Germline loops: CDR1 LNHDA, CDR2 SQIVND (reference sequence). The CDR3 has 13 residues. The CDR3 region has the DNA TGTGCCAGTAGTACTAGCGCCCCCGGGGAGCTGTTTTTT. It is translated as CASSTSAPGELFF. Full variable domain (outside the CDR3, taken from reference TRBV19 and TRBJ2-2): DGGITQSPKYLFRKEGQNVTLSCEQNLNHDAMYWYRQDPGQGLRLIYYSQIVNDFQKGDIAEGYSVSREKKESFPLTVTSAQKNPTAFYLCASSTSAPGELFFGEGSRLTVL.

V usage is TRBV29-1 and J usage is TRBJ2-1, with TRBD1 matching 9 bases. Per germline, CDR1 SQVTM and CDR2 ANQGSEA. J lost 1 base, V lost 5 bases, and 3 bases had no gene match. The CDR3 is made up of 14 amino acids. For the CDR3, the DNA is TGCAGCGTTTGGACAGGGGAATCCTACAATGAGCAGTTCTTC. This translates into CSVWTGESYNEQFF.

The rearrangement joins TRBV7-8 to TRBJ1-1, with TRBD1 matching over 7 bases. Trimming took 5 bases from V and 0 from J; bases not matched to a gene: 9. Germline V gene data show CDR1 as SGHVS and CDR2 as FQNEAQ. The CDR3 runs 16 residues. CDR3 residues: CASSPEGAHLNTEAFF. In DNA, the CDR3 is TGTGCCAGCAGCCCCGAGGGGGCGCATTTGAACACTGAAGCTTTCTTT.

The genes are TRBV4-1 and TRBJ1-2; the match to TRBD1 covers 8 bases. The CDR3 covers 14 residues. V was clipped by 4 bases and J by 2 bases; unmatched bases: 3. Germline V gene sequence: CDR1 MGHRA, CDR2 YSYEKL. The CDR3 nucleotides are TGCGCCAGCAGCCCGGGACAGGTAAACTATGGCTACACCTTC. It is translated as CASSPGQVNYGYTF.

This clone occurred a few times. CDR3 nucleotide sequence: TGTGCCAGTAGCTGGGGACAGGCTTTAAACTATGGCTACACCTTC. This translates into CASSWGQALNYGYTF. The rearrangement uses TRBV19 and TRBJ1-2; 8 nucleotides agree with TRBD1. From germline, CDR1 is LNHDA and CDR2 SQIVND (reference sequence). This CDR3 has 15 amino acids. With V trimmed by 6 bases and J by 2 bases, 8 bases remained unmatched.

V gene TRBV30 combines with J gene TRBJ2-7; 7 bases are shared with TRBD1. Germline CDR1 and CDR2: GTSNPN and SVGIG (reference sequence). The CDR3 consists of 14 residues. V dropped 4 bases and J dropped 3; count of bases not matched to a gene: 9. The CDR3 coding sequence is TGTGCCTGGAAGGGTAAAGACAGGGTCTACGAGCAGTACTTC. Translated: CAWKGKDRVYEQYF.

CDR3 sequence: CASSGDRGDYEQYF. Written as DNA, the CDR3 is TGTGCCAGCAGTGGGGACAGGGGGGACTACGAGCAGTACTTC. The V and J genes are TRBV2 and TRBJ2-7, with 11 bases that match TRBD1. Germline loops: CDR1 SNHLY, CDR2 FYNNEI. The CDR3 length is 14 residues. Trimming took 4 bases from V and 3 from J; bases not matched to a gene: 2. Supplemented by reference TRBV2 and TRBJ2-7, the full variable domain reads EPEVTQTPSHQVTQMGQEVILRCVPISNHLYFYWYRQILGQKVEFLVSFYNNEISEKSEIFDDQFSVERPDGSNFTLKIRSTKLEDSAMYFCASSGDRGDYEQYFGPGTRLTVT.

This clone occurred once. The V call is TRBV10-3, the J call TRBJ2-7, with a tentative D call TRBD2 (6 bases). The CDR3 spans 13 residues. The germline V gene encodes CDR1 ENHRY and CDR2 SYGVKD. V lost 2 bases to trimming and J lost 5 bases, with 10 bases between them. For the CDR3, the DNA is TGTGCCATCAGTGAGGCGGGGAGGAACGAGCAGTACTTC. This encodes CAISEAGRNEQYF.

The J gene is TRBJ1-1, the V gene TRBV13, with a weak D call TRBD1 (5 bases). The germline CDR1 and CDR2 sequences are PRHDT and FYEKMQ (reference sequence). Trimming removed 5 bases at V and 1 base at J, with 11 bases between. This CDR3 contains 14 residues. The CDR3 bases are TGTGCCAGCAGCAACCGACAGACGAACACTGAAGCTTTCTTT. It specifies CASSNRQTNTEAFF.

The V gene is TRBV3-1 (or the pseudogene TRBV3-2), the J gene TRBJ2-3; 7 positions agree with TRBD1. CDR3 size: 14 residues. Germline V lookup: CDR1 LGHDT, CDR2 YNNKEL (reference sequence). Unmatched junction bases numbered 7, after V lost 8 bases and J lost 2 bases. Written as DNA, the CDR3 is TGTGCCAGCCGCGAGACAGGGCACACAGATACGCAGTATTTT. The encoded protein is CASRETGHTDTQYF.

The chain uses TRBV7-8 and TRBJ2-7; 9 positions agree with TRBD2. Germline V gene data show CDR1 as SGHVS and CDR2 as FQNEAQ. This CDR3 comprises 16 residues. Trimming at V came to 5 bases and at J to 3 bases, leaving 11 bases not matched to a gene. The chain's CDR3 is CASSKILGTSNYEQYF. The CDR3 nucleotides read TGTGCCAGCAGCAAAATCCTCGGGACTAGCAACTACGAGCAGTACTTC.

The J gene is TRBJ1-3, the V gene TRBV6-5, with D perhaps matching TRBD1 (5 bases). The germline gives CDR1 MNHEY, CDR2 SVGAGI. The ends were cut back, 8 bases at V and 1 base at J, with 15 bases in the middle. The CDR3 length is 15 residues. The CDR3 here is CASGMTVGSGNTIYF. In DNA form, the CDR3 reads TGTGCCAGCGGGATGACAGTCGGGTCTGGAAACACCATATATTTT.

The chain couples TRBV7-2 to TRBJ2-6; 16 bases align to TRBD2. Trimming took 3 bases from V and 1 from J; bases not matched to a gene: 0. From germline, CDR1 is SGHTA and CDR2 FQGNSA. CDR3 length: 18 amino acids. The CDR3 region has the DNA TGTGCCAGCAGCTTGGGACTAGCGGGGGGGTCTGGGGCCAACGTCCTGACTTTC. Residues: CASSLGLAGGSGANVLTF.

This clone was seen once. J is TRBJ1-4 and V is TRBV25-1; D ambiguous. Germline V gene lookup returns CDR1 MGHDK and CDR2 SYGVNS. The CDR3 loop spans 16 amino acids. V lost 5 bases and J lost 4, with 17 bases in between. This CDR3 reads CASSLAVHLFNEKLFF. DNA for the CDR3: TGTGCCAGCAGTCTGGCAGTTCACCTTTTTAATGAAAAACTGTTTTTT.

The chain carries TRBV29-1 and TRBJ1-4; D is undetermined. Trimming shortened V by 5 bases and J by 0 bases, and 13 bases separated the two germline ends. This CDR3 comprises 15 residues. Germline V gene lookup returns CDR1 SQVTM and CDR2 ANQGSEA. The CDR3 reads CSVLPGKSTNEKLFF. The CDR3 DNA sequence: TGCAGCGTTTTACCGGGGAAGTCAACTAATGAAAAACTGTTTTTT.

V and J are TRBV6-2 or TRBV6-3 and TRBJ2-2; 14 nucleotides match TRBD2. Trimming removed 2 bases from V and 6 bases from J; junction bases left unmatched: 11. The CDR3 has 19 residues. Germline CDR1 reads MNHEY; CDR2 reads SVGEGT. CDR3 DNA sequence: TGTGCCAGCAGTTACCCGACTAGCGGGGGGGCTGGGTTGGCCGGGGAGCTGTTTTTT. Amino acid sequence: CASSYPTSGGAGLAGELFF.

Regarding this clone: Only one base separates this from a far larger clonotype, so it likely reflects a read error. CDR3 in amino acids: CASSLAGGGADTQYF. The CDR3 DNA reads TGTGCCAGCAGCTTAGCGGGCGGGGGGGCAGATACGCAGTATTTT. The gene calls are TRBV7-6 and TRBJ2-3; TRBD2 matches at 9 bases. Germline CDR1 is SGHVS and CDR2 is FNYEAQ. The CDR3 sequence is 15 residues long. The V gene end was trimmed by 0 bases and the J gene end by 4 bases; junction bases not matched to a gene: 2.

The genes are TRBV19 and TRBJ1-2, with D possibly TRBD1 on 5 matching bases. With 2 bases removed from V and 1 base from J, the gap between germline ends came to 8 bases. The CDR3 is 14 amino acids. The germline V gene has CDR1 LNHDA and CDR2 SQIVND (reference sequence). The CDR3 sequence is CASSIRGVNYGYTF. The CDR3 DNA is TGTGCCAGTAGTATACGGGGGGTTAACTATGGCTACACCTTC.